The rows below give T cell receptor beta chains drawn from one sample of a study of blood T cell repertoires in COVID-19. TCRdb's copy holds only in-frame clones and misses some; the assay was immunoSEQ multiplex PCR. The sample holds about 180,000 clones, about four fifths seen once. Sequencing was carried out using peripheral blood. The receptors come from a man in his 70s with active or convalescent COVID-19. Each CDR3 is given with its conserved first and last residue. Each record gives: clone size, V gene, D gene, J gene, CDR3 protein, CDR3 DNA. A D gene is named only where the DNA matches it firmly. Not every row has a clone size; where given, it reads once, few, many or a size class.

>NA|TRBV7-2|TRBD2|TRBJ2-1
CASSTGTSVVDEQFF
TGTGCCAGCAGCACCGGGACTAGCGTGGTGGATGAGCAGTTCTTC
>NA|TRBV6-5|TRBD2|TRBJ2-5
CASSYGSGRTETQYF
TGTGCCAGCAGTTACGGTAGCGGGAGGACAGAGACCCAGTACTTC
>NA|TRBV20-1|NA|TRBJ2-5
CSAEGRETQYF
TGCAGTGCTGAGGGTCGGGAGACCCAGTACTTC
>NA|TRBV30|NA|TRBJ2-1
CAGLQAANEQFF
TGTGCCGGGCTCCAGGCAGCCAATGAGCAGTTCTTC
>NA|TRBV13|NA|TRBJ1-2
CASSPGLMNPSGYTF
TGTGCCAGCAGCCCAGGACTCATGAACCCCTCCGGCTACACCTTC
>NA|TRBV6-6|NA|TRBJ1-2
CASSPDRNLYGYTF
TGTGCCAGCAGTCCTGACAGAAACCTCTATGGCTACACCTTC
>NA|TRBV5-6|NA|TRBJ1-2
CASSLGRTAYGYTF
TGTGCCAGCAGCTTGGGCCGGACTGCCTATGGCTACACCTTC
>NA|TRBV6-5|TRBD1|TRBJ1-1
CASSRQGDTEAFF
TGTGCCAGCAGCCGACAGGGAGATACTGAAGCTTTCTTT
>NA|TRBV29-1|TRBD1|TRBJ2-1
CSVADRGIYNEQFF
TGCAGCGTTGCGGACAGGGGGATCTACAATGAGCAGTTCTTC
>NA|TRBV29-1|TRBD2|TRBJ2-3
CSVDKGLHSDTQYF
TGCAGCGTTGATAAGGGACTACACTCAGATACGCAGTATTTT
>NA|TRBV30|NA|TRBJ2-7
CAWSESGGEQYF
TGTGCCTGGAGCGAGTCCGGCGGCGAGCAGTACTTC
>NA|TRBV19|TRBD1|TRBJ2-5
CASSPIQGLQETQYF
TGTGCCAGTAGTCCTATACAGGGGTTACAAGAGACCCAGTACTTC
>once|TRBV7-7|NA|TRBJ2-5
CASSRQFQETQYF
TGTGCCAGCAGCCGACAGTTCCAAGAGACCCAGTACTTC
>NA|TRBV5-5|NA|TRBJ1-4
CASSPAGVGEKLFF
TGTGCCAGCAGCCCCGCAGGGGTAGGGGAAAAACTGTTTTTT
>NA|TRBV14|NA|TRBJ1-1
CASSQDMSGYTEAFF
TGTGCCAGCAGCCAAGATATGTCGGGGTACACTGAAGCTTTCTTT
>few|TRBV5-1|TRBD2|TRBJ2-2
CASSYLLAGDTGELFF
TGCGCCAGCAGTTACCTACTAGCGGGGGACACCGGGGAGCTGTTTTTT
>NA|TRBV2|TRBD1|TRBJ1-6
CASSGGTGGLHF
TGTGCCAGCAGTGGTGGGACAGGAGGACTCCACTTT
>NA|TRBV5-1|TRBD2|TRBJ2-1
CASRLGREFYNEQFF
TGCGCCAGCAGACTAGGGAGGGAGTTCTACAATGAGCAGTTCTTC
>NA|TRBV24-1|NA|TRBJ1-1
CASDLDRNTEAFF
TGTGCCTCGGACCTAGACAGGAACACTGAAGCTTTCTTT
>NA|TRBV6-5|NA|TRBJ1-5
CASRQYSNQPQHF
TGTGCCAGCCGTCAGTATAGCAATCAGCCCCAGCATTTT
>NA|TRBV6-2/TRBV6-3|NA|TRBJ1-5
CASSLLGGHNQPQHF
TGTGCCAGCAGCCTCCTTGGGGGACACAATCAGCCCCAGCATTTT
>NA|TRBV11-2|NA|TRBJ2-6
CASSPSRSGANVLTF
TGTGCCAGCAGCCCCTCCCGCTCTGGGGCCAACGTCCTGACTTTC
>few|TRBV3-1/TRBV3-2|NA|TRBJ2-5
CASSQADGVWETQYF
TGTGCCAGCAGCCAAGCCGACGGGGTCTGGGAGACCCAGTACTTC
>NA|TRBV18|TRBD2|TRBJ2-1
CASSPGLAGEGFF
TGTGCCAGCTCACCGGGACTAGCGGGGGAGGGGTTCTTC
>NA|TRBV29-1|TRBD1|TRBJ2-7
CSVGGTGSSYGQYF
TGCAGCGTCGGCGGGACAGGGAGCTCCTACGGGCAGTACTTC
>NA|TRBV7-2|NA|TRBJ2-6
CASSFYGANVLTF
TGTGCCAGCAGCTTCTACGGGGCCAACGTCCTGACTTTC
>NA|TRBV7-2|TRBD1|TRBJ2-1
CASSLAGTGEYNEQFF
TGTGCCAGCAGCTTAGCCGGGACAGGGGAATACAATGAGCAGTTCTTC
>NA|TRBV6-4|TRBD1|TRBJ1-6
CASSASYRGNSPLHF
TGTGCCAGCAGTGCCTCCTACAGGGGAAATTCACCCCTCCACTTT
>NA|TRBV6-5|NA|TRBJ1-2
CASRRQASQGYTF
TGTGCCAGCCGCAGACAGGCCTCACAAGGCTACACCTTC
>NA|TRBV11-2|NA|TRBJ2-7
CASSPGPRGTYEQYF
TGTGCCAGCAGCCCGGGACCCAGGGGAACCTACGAGCAGTACTTC
>NA|TRBV15|NA|TRBJ1-2
CATSRTGTGEGYTF
TGTGCCACCAGCAGAACCGGGACGGGGGAAGGCTACACCTTC
>NA|TRBV27|NA|TRBJ1-6
CASRMTASPLHF
TGTGCCAGCAGGATGACAGCTTCACCCCTCCACTTT
>NA|TRBV18|NA|TRBJ1-1
CASSPVGERTEAFF
TGTGCCAGCTCACCGGTGGGAGAAAGGACTGAAGCTTTCTTT
>NA|TRBV30|TRBD2|TRBJ2-2
CAWSPGLAFAGELFF
TGTGCCTGGAGTCCGGGACTAGCGTTCGCCGGGGAGCTGTTTTTT
>NA|TRBV5-4|NA|TRBJ2-1
CASSSQNDNEQFF
TGTGCCAGCAGCTCTCAGAACGATAATGAGCAGTTCTTC
>NA|TRBV25-1|TRBD1|TRBJ1-5
CASSAQGAGNQPQHF
TGTGCCAGCAGTGCCCAGGGGGCAGGCAATCAGCCCCAGCATTTT
>NA|TRBV29-1|TRBD1|TRBJ1-4
CSVDGGTGEKLFF
TGCAGCGTTGACGGGGGGACAGGGGAAAAACTGTTTTTT
>NA|TRBV4-2|TRBD1|TRBJ1-2
CASSQGLGTGDYGYTF
TGTGCCAGCAGCCAAGGGCTCGGGACAGGGGACTATGGCTACACCTTC
>NA|TRBV6-6|TRBD2|TRBJ2-7
CASEPGGKYEQYF
TGTGCCAGCGAACCGGGAGGGAAGTACGAGCAGTACTTC
>NA|TRBV7-8|NA|TRBJ1-3
CASSGRTLSGNTIYF
TGTGCCAGCAGCGGCAGGACACTATCTGGAAACACCATATATTTT
>NA|TRBV3-1/TRBV3-2|TRBD2|TRBJ2-7
CASSPAASTSSVRYEQYF
TGTGCCAGCAGCCCAGCTGCGTCGACTAGCTCGGTCCGCTACGAGCAGTACTTC
>NA|TRBV7-9|NA|TRBJ1-1
CASSREFRAFF
TGTGCCAGCAGCCGAGAGTTTCGAGCTTTCTTT
>NA|TRBV24-1|TRBD1|TRBJ1-2
CATSDAGQSYGYTF
TGTGCCACCAGTGATGCGGGACAGAGCTATGGCTACACCTTC
>few|TRBV19|NA|TRBJ2-7
CASRKGFSTGEQYF
TGTGCCAGTAGAAAAGGTTTTTCAACGGGCGAGCAGTACTTC
>once|TRBV9|NA|TRBJ1-1
CASSGGLYNTEAFF
TGTGCCAGCAGCGGTGGGCTATACAACACTGAAGCTTTCTTT
>NA|TRBV5-1|TRBD2|TRBJ2-3
CASSPIAGLQDTQYF
TGCGCCAGCAGCCCCATAGCGGGACTCCAAGATACGCAGTATTTT
>NA|TRBV7-6|TRBD2|TRBJ2-1
CASSLGRLAGLNEQFF
TGTGCCAGCAGCTTAGGGCGACTAGCGGGACTCAATGAGCAGTTCTTC
>once|TRBV10-3|TRBD1|TRBJ1-5
CAIKGTGVGQPQHF
TGTGCCATCAAGGGGACAGGGGTGGGTCAGCCCCAGCATTTT
>NA|TRBV19|TRBD1|TRBJ1-5
CATGQGSNQPQHF
TGTGCCACCGGACAGGGAAGCAATCAGCCCCAGCATTTT
>NA|TRBV2|NA|TRBJ2-5
CASSDVQTQYF
TGTGCCAGCAGTGACGTTCAGACCCAGTACTTC
>NA|TRBV5-4|NA|TRBJ1-1
CASSLDLDRNTEAFF
TGTGCCAGCAGCTTGGATCTTGACAGGAACACTGAAGCTTTCTTT
>NA|TRBV19|TRBD1|TRBJ2-3
CASSIRTGKGTDTQYF
TGTGCCAGTAGTATCCGGACAGGGAAGGGCACAGATACGCAGTATTTT
>NA|TRBV18|NA|TRBJ2-7
CASSPLRSGYEQYF
TGTGCCAGCTCACCTTTACGATCCGGCTACGAGCAGTACTTC
>NA|TRBV5-6|TRBD1|TRBJ1-5
CASSSWDRVDQPQHF
TGTGCCAGCAGCAGCTGGGACAGGGTGGATCAGCCCCAGCATTTT
>NA|TRBV7-2|TRBD1|TRBJ1-6
CASSAWTGKPSPLHF
TGTGCCAGCAGCGCCTGGACAGGGAAGCCTTCACCCCTCCACTTT
>once|TRBV30|NA|TRBJ1-2
CAWTPPGNNYGYTF
TGTGCCTGGACCCCCCCCGGGAATAACTATGGCTACACCTTC
>NA|TRBV5-1|TRBD2|TRBJ2-3
CASSPMKTSGSADTQYF
TGCGCCAGCAGCCCTATGAAGACTAGCGGGAGTGCAGATACGCAGTATTTT